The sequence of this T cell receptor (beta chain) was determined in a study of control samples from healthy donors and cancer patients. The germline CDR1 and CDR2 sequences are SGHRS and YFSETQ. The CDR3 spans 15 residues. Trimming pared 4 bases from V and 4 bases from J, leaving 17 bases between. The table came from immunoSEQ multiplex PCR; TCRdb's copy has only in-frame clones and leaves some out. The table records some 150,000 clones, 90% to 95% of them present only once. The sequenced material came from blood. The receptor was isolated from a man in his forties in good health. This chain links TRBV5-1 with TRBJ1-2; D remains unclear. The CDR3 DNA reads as TGCGCCAGCAGCCTAAGGGCCAGTACGGGCTATGGCTACACCTTC. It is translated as CASSLRASTGYGYTF.